This T cell receptor beta chain was captured by sequencing in a study of CD8 T cells in ankylosing spondylitis. Libraries for TCR beta were made by quantitative 5'-RACE with molecular barcodes. A single record per CDR3 protein comes from TCRdb applying MiXCR to the 5' RACE reads. Of some 130,000 distinct CDR3 sequences listed, more than 7% are singletons. The CDR3 is 15 amino acids. V was pared by 5 bases and J by 8 bases, with 9 bases of the junction left unmatched. Looked up from germline, CDR1 is SGHTA and CDR2 is FQGNSA. The rearrangement uses TRBV7-2 and TRBJ1-4, with TRBD1 identical over 9 bases. The sequence was obtained from a male donor with ankylosing spondylitis. The sample comprised synovial fluid, either unsorted or a sorted T cell fraction (not recorded which). For the CDR3, the DNA is TGTGCCAGCAGCCCTAGTAGACAGGGGGTCGAAAAACTGTTTTTT. As protein: CASSPSRQGVEKLFF.